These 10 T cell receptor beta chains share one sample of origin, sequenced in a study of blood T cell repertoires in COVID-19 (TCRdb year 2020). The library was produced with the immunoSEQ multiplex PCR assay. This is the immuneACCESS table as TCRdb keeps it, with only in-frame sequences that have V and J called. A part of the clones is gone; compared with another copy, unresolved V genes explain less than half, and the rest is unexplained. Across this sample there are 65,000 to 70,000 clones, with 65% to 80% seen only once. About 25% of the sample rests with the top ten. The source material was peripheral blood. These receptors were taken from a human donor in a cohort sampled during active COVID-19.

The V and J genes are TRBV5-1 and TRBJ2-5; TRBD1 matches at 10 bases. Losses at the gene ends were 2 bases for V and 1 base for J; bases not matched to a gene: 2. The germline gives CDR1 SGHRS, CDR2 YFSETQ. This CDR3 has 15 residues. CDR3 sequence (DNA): TGCGCCAGCAGCTTTAGGACAGGGGGCCAAGAGACCCAGTACTTC. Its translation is CASSFRTGGQETQYF.

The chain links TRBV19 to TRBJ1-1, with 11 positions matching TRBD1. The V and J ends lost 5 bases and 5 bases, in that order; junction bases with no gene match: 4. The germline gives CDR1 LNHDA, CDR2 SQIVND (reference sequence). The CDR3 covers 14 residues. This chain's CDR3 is CASSSRDRGTEAFF. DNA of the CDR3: TGTGCCAGTAGTTCCCGGGACAGGGGGACTGAAGCTTTCTTT.

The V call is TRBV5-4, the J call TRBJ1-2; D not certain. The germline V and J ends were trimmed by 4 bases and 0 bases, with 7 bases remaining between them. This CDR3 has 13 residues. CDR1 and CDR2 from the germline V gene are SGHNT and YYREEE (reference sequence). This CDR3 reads CASSLRTNYGYTF. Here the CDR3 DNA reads TGTGCCAGCAGCCTCCGTACTAACTATGGCTACACCTTC. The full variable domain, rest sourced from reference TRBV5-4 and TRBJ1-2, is ETGVTQSPTHLIKTRGQQVTLRCSSQSGHNTVSWYQQALGQGPQFIFQYYREEENGRGNFPPRFSGLQFPNYSSELNVNALELDDSALYLCASSLRTNYGYTFGSGTRLTVV.

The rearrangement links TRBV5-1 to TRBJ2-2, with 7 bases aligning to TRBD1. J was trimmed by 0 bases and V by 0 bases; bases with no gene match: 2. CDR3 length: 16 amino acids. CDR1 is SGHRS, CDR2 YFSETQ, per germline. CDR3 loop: CASSLEGGANTGELFF. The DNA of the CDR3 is TGCGCCAGCAGCTTGGAAGGGGGCGCGAACACCGGGGAGCTGTTTTTT.

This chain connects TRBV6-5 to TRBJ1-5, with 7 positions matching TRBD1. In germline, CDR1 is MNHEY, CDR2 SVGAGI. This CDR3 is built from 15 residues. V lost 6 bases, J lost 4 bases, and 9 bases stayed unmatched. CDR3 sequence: CASRYRDSQNQPQHF. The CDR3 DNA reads TGTGCCAGCAGGTACCGGGACAGCCAGAATCAGCCCCAGCATTTT.

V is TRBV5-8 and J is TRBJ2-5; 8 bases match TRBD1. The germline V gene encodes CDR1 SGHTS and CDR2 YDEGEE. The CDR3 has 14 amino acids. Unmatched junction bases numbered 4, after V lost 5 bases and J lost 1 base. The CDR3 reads CASRLDRGQETQYF. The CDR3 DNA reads TGTGCCAGCAGACTAGACAGGGGCCAAGAGACCCAGTACTTC.

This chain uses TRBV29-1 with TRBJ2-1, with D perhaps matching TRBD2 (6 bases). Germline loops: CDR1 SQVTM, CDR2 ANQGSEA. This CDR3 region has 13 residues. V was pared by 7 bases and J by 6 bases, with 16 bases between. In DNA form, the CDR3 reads TGCAGCGCAACCGGGACTGATCCCAATGAGCAGTTCTTC. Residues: CSATGTDPNEQFF.

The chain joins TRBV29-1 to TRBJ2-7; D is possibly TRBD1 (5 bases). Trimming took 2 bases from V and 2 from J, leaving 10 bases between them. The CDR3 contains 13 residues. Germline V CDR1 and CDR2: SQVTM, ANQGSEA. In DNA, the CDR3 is TGCAGCGTTGAATATGAGGACACCTACGAGCAGTACTTC. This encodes CSVEYEDTYEQYF.

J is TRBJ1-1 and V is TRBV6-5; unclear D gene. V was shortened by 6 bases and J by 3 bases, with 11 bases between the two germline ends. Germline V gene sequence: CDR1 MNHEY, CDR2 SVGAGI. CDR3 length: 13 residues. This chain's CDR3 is CASRSVGDTEAFF. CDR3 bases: TGTGCCAGCAGGAGCGTAGGAGACACTGAAGCTTTCTTT.

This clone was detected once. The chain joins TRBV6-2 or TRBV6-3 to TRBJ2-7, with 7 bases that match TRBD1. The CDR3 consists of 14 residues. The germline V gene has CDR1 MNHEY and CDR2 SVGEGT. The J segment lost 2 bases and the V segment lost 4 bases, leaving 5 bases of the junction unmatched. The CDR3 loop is CASSSGTETYEQYF. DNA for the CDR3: TGTGCCAGCAGTTCCGGGACAGAGACCTACGAGCAGTACTTC.